These 29 T cell receptor beta chains came from one sample sequenced in a study of T cell repertoires and HLA-DP antigens. Profiling relied on immunoSEQ multiplex PCR, and the TCRdb table lists in-frame clones only, not all of them. There are about 120,000 clones in the sample; around 93% occur only once, and more than 0.25% lies in the top ten. Antigens for these TCRs are unknown. What was sequenced was CD4+ T cells from PBMCs. The receptors shown here come from a woman younger than 30 in good health and CMV-seronegative.

The chain links TRBV7-3 to TRBJ2-3; no definite D call. The germline gives CDR1 SGHTA, CDR2 FQGTGA. V was clipped by 2 bases and J by 4 bases, with 10 bases between them. This CDR3 spans 14 amino acids. As DNA, the CDR3 is TGTGCCAGCAGCTTACAGACTCCCCCAGATACGCAGTATTTT. Translation: CASSLQTPPDTQYF.

DNA of the CDR3: TGTGCCAGCAGCTCGACAGGGAGGGTGAACACTGAAGCTTTCTTT. It specifies CASSSTGRVNTEAFF. The rearrangement joins TRBV5-6 to TRBJ1-1, with TRBD1 identical over 7 bases. The CDR3 sequence is 15 residues long. The trim removed 3 bases at V and 0 bases at J, leaving 5 bases unmatched. The germline V gene encodes CDR1 SGHDT and CDR2 YYEEEE.

The chain has TRBV4-1 and TRBJ1-1; D not certain. Trimming stripped 4 bases from V and 1 base from J, with 13 bases between. Germline assignment: CDR1 MGHRA and CDR2 YSYEKL. This CDR3 comprises 15 residues. The CDR3 nucleotides read TGCGCCAGCAGCCGAGAGCCGCCACCGAACACTGAAGCTTTCTTT. It codes for CASSREPPPNTEAFF.

This chain uses TRBV5-4 with TRBJ2-3; 8 bases match TRBD2. The junction had 10 bases not matched to a gene; V was cut back by 5 bases and J by 2 bases. The CDR3 consists of 16 residues. The germline CDR1 and CDR2 sequences are SGHNT and YYREEE (reference sequence). CDR3 amino acids: CASSLRLAGNTDTQYF. The CDR3 DNA follows: TGTGCCAGCAGTCTAAGGTTAGCGGGGAACACAGATACGCAGTATTTT.

The DNA of the CDR3 is TGTGCCAGCAGTTACAAGACTAGCGGGAGCTACGAGCAGTACTTC. It translates to CASSYKTSGSYEQYF. This chain connects TRBV6-5 to TRBJ2-7; TRBD2 matches 12 bases. This CDR3 region has 15 residues. Trimming took 2 bases from V and 3 from J; bases not matched to a gene: 2. The germline gives CDR1 MNHEY, CDR2 SVGAGI.

Here the CDR3 DNA reads TGTGCCAGCAGTTACGCGGGACAGCCTCGTGCTGAAGCTTTCTTT. This codes for CASSYAGQPRAEAFF. This chain joins TRBV6-5 and TRBJ1-1; 7 positions agree with TRBD1. The CDR3 length is 15 residues. The V and J ends lost 2 bases and 6 bases, in that order; junction bases with no gene match: 9. Germline CDR1 reads MNHEY; CDR2 reads SVGAGI.

This rearrangement joins TRBV9 to TRBJ1-1; tentative D call: TRBD1 (6 bases). CDR1 is SGDLS and CDR2 is YYNGEE in the germline V gene. V lost 0 bases to trimming and J lost 5 bases, with 17 bases between them. This CDR3 is built from 16 residues. The CDR3 region has the DNA TGTGCCAGCAGCGTAGGAACAGGGTTTTTTGGGACTGAAGCTTTCTTT. Translating gives CASSVGTGFFGTEAFF.

The V and J genes are TRBV6-6 and TRBJ2-2; 8 bases fit TRBD2. CDR1 MNHNY and CDR2 SVGAGI come from the germline V gene (reference sequence). The CDR3 consists of 16 residues. Losses at the gene ends were 4 bases for V and 4 bases for J; bases not matched to a gene: 8. The CDR3 here is CASSFLAGSGTGELFF. The CDR3 DNA follows: TGTGCCAGCAGTTTCCTAGCGGGTTCAGGCACCGGGGAGCTGTTTTTT.

This rearrangement joins TRBV28 to TRBJ2-1; TRBD1 agrees at 7 bases. Germline CDR1 MDHEN, CDR2 SYDVKM. The CDR3 loop spans 15 amino acids. J gave up 6 bases and V 5 bases, and 10 bases lay outside the gene matches. The CDR3, as DNA: TGTGCCAGCAGTCATCGGGACAGCGGACGCAATGAGCAGTTCTTC. Its translation is CASSHRDSGRNEQFF.

The chain carries TRBV6-1 and TRBJ2-5, with no clear D. The germline V gene encodes CDR1 MNHNS and CDR2 SASEGT. The ends were cut back, 6 bases at V and 7 bases at J, with 6 bases in the middle. This CDR3 is built from 10 residues. The CDR3 loop reads CASRLGTQYF. In nucleotides, the CDR3 is TGTGCCAGCAGGCTTGGGACCCAGTACTTC.

The gene calls are TRBV7-9 and TRBJ2-7; 9 bases align to TRBD2. The V and J ends lost 5 bases and 6 bases, in that order; junction bases with no gene match: 11. The CDR3 covers 15 residues. Germline CDR1 reads SEHNR; CDR2 reads FQNEAQ (reference sequence). The DNA for the CDR3 is TGTGCCAGCAGCCGAGGAGGAGCGGGAGGTCTCGAGCAGTACTTC. Translated: CASSRGGAGGLEQYF.

V and J are TRBV5-1 and TRBJ1-4, with D unresolved. V was clipped by 1 base and J by 4 bases, with 5 bases between them. The CDR3 is 13 amino acids. Germline CDR1 and CDR2: SGHRS and YFSETQ. The DNA for the CDR3 is TGCGCCAGCAGCTTGATAAGTAATGAAAAACTGTTTTTT. It is translated as CASSLISNEKLFF.

The CDR3 is CASSQQGAKNSPLHF. The CDR3 DNA follows: TGTGCCAGCAGTCAACAGGGGGCAAAAAATTCACCCCTCCACTTT. The rearrangement joins TRBV27 to TRBJ1-6; 9 bases are shared with TRBD1. J lost 7 bases, V lost 5 bases, and 6 bases had no gene match. Germline V gene sequence: CDR1 MNHEY, CDR2 SMNVEV (reference sequence). The CDR3 runs to 15 residues.

The rearrangement links TRBV7-3 to TRBJ2-7, with D possibly TRBD1 on 6 matching bases. Germline values: CDR1 SGHTA, CDR2 FQGTGA. The CDR3 sequence is 13 residues long. V was cut by 6 bases and J by 6 bases, with 15 bases left in between. Here the CDR3 reads CASSWIQGAEQYF. The CDR3 nucleotides are TGTGCCAGCAGTTGGATACAGGGAGCCGAGCAGTACTTC.

This clone was found a few times. This chain connects TRBV5-1 to TRBJ1-3; D remains ambiguous. The germline V gene has CDR1 SGHRS and CDR2 YFSETQ. The ends were cut back, 0 bases at V and 0 bases at J, with 7 bases in the middle. The CDR3 is 15 amino acids. The CDR3 nucleotides are TGCGCCAGCAGCTTGGGGGAGGACTCTGGAAACACCATATATTTT. Protein: CASSLGEDSGNTIYF. The variable domain in full, with the rest retrieved from reference TRBV5-1 and TRBJ1-3, is KAGVTQTPRYLIKTRGQQVTLSCSPISGHRSVSWYQQTPGQGLQFLFEYFSETQRNKGNFPGRFSGRQFSNSRSEMNVSTLELGDSALYLCASSLGEDSGNTIYFGEGSWLTVV.

J is TRBJ2-1 and V is TRBV21-1. TRBV21-1 represents a pseudogene. CDR3 length: 8 amino acids. CDR3 loop: CARNEQFF. CDR3 bases: TGTGCCAGGAATGAGCAGTTCTTC.

This clone was picked up one time. J is TRBJ1-2 and V is TRBV28, with 12 positions matching TRBD1. After removal of 4 bases from V and 8 bases from J, the junction contained 8 bases not matched to a gene. The CDR3 loop spans 15 amino acids. Per the germline V gene, CDR1 is MDHEN and CDR2 is SYDVKM. The CDR3 DNA sequence: TGTGCCAGCAGTTACCGGGACAGGGGGCTGCGCGGCTACACCTTC. Its translation: CASSYRDRGLRGYTF.

The V gene is TRBV6-5, the J gene TRBJ1-1; TRBD1 matches at 10 bases. This CDR3 has 13 residues. Germline lookup yields CDR1 MNHEY and CDR2 SVGAGI. With 6 bases clipped from V and 3 bases from J, the junction kept 1 base outside the gene matches. CDR3 in amino acids: CASSGQGDTEAFF. The CDR3 region has the DNA TGTGCCAGCAGCGGACAGGGGGACACTGAAGCTTTCTTT.

The CDR3 DNA follows: TGTGCCAGTAGGGCAGGGAACTGGAACACTGAAGCTTTCTTT. Protein sequence: CASRAGNWNTEAFF. The chain is built from TRBV19 and TRBJ1-1, with D maybe TRBD1 (5 bases). Trimming removed 6 bases at V and 1 base at J, with 12 bases between. The germline CDR1 and CDR2 sequences are LNHDA and SQIVND (reference sequence). CDR3 length equals 14 residues.

J is TRBJ1-4 and V is TRBV4-3, with D possibly being TRBD1 (5 bases). This CDR3 is 15 amino acids long. V lost 7 bases, J lost 4 bases, and 16 bases lay in between. Germline V gives CDR1 LGHNA, CDR2 YSLEER. As DNA, the CDR3 is TGCGCCAGCACGCACTTTGGGCAGGGTAATGAAAAACTGTTTTTT. Its translation: CASTHFGQGNEKLFF.

In regard to this clone: Sequence at one end of the junction differs from germline and may be a read error. The J gene is TRBJ2-3, the V gene TRBV7-2, with 9 bases fitting TRBD2. Germline CDR1 and CDR2: SGHTA and FQGNSA. The CDR3 is made up of 18 amino acids. DNA for the CDR3: TGTGCCAGCAGCCTAGCCGCACCGGGACTAGCTGGGGTAGATACGCAGTATTTT. Amino acid sequence: CASSLAAPGLAGVDTQYF.

This clone was detected once. The chain uses TRBV7-2 and TRBJ1-2; a possible D gene is TRBD1 (5 bases). Trimming took off 0 bases at V and 6 bases at J, with 11 bases between the two ends. The CDR3 is made up of 14 amino acids. Germline lookup yields CDR1 SGHTA and CDR2 FQGNSA. DNA of the CDR3: TGTGCCAGCAGCTTAGCGGGGGGAAGAAATGGCTACACCTTC. It yields the protein CASSLAGGRNGYTF.

This clone was counted a few times. The chain uses TRBV7-2 and TRBJ1-4; D is uncertain. Germline V gene lookup returns CDR1 SGHTA and CDR2 FQGNSA. Trimming shortened V by 1 base and J by 4 bases, and 10 bases separated the two germline ends. This CDR3 comprises 15 residues. CDR3 DNA sequence: TGTGCCAGCAGCTTAGGCGGCAGTAATAATGAAAAACTGTTTTTT. It yields the protein CASSLGGSNNEKLFF.

The rearrangement links TRBV5-1 to TRBJ2-5, with 10 bases that match TRBD2. The ends lost 3 bases at V and 2 bases at J; junction bases unmatched: 1. Germline CDR1 SGHRS, CDR2 YFSETQ. This CDR3 has 14 amino acids. The CDR3 spells CASSWGLAQETQYF. CDR3 sequence (DNA): TGCGCCAGCAGCTGGGGACTAGCGCAAGAGACCCAGTACTTC.

The chain recombines TRBV28 with TRBJ2-5; no definite D call. The CDR3 covers 12 residues. V shed 5 bases and J shed 1 base, with 5 bases lying between them. Germline values: CDR1 MDHEN, CDR2 SYDVKM. CDR3 in amino acids: CASSTFQETQYF. CDR3 sequence (DNA): TGTGCCAGCAGTACGTTCCAAGAGACCCAGTACTTC.

The chain has TRBV4-1 and TRBJ1-1; weak D call: TRBD1 (6 bases). Germline CDR1 MGHRA, CDR2 YSYEKL. The CDR3 consists of 16 residues. The V end lost 3 bases, the J end lost 1 base, and 15 bases lay between the germline ends. DNA of the CDR3: TGCGCCAGCAGCCATGGTGGGGGCAAGAAGAACACTGAAGCTTTCTTT. It codes for CASSHGGGKKNTEAFF.

CDR3 sequence: CAWSQRRGQNEKLFF. In DNA form, the CDR3 reads TGTGCCTGGAGCCAGCGGCGAGGGCAAAATGAAAAACTGTTTTTT. The chain joins TRBV30 to TRBJ1-4; unclear D gene. V was pared by 3 bases and J by 5 bases, with 16 bases between. Germline CDR1 and CDR2: GTSNPN and SVGIG (reference sequence). The CDR3 is 15 amino acids. Based on the CDR3 plus reference TRBV30 and TRBJ1-4, the full variable domain is SQTIHQWPATLVQPVGSPLSLECTVEGTSNPNLYWYRQAAGRGLQLLFYSVGIGQISSEVPQNLSASRPQDRQFILSSKKLLLSDSGFYLCAWSQRRGQNEKLFFGSGTQLSVL.

This clone was recorded at least ten times. This chain joins TRBV29-1 and TRBJ2-7; perhaps TRBD1 as D (6 bases). Deletions cut 5 bases from V and 0 bases from J, with 20 bases between. The CDR3 runs 16 residues. Germline CDR1 reads SQVTM; CDR2 reads ANQGSEA. In nucleotides, the CDR3 is TGCAGCGTTTCTGGGGGCCTCTATTCGAGCTCCTACGAGCAGTACTTC. It is translated as CSVSGGLYSSSYEQYF.

The chain recombines TRBV7-2 with TRBJ1-2; perhaps TRBD1 as D (5 bases). Germline assignment: CDR1 SGHTA and CDR2 FQGNSA. The V end lost 1 base, the J end lost 7 bases, and 16 bases lay between the germline ends. This CDR3 region has 15 residues. In nucleotides, the CDR3 is TGTGCCAGCAGCTTAGAGGGTCAGGGCCCAGGTGGCTACACCTTC. It is translated as CASSLEGQGPGGYTF.